This T cell receptor (beta chain) was found in a study of T cells in pancreatic ductal adenocarcinoma. The length of the CDR3 is 16 residues. V was trimmed by 0 bases and J by 0 bases, leaving 9 bases between them. CDR1 is KGHSH, CDR2 LQKENI, per germline. Sequenced by immunoSEQ multiplex PCR; TCRdb stores in-frame clones only, minus some. The table includes 30,000 or so clones, approximately 94% detected once. As for this clone: The antigen remains unidentified.

Selected pancreatic ductal adenocarcinoma patients had undergone surgery without neoadjuvant therapy. Broader study findings: Tumor-versus-blood clonality comparisons may be biased toward lower tumor diversity. Mean clonality was approximately 0.11 in tumors and about 0.069 in blood, not significantly different. Compared with tumor, blood showed more total productive templates and roughly 8.1-fold more clonotypes. Results skew toward the minority of patients with early-stage disease.

The sequencing sample was made of PBMCs. The TCR originated in a human donor with pancreatic ductal adenocarcinoma. The V call is TRBV18, the J call TRBJ2-4; no clear D. CDR3 nucleotide sequence: TGTGCCAGCTCACCACCAGATGGAGTAGCCAAAAACATTCAGTACTTC. It specifies CASSPPDGVAKNIQYF. Complete variable domain (other parts from reference TRBV18 and TRBJ2-4): NAGVMQNPRHLVRRRGQEARLRCSPMKGHSHVYWYRQLPEEGLKFMVYLQKENIIDESGMPKERFSAEFPKEGPSILRIQQVVRGDSAAYFCASSPPDGVAKNIQYFGAGTRLSVL.